Listed below are T cell receptor beta chains from one sample, sequenced in a study of control samples from healthy donors and cancer patients. Libraries were prepared by immunoSEQ multiplex PCR; TCRdb keeps only in-frame clonotypes and omits some of them. The sample comprises about 100,000 clones, 90% to 95% of which are singletons, and 2% to 3% rests with the top ten. The material sequenced was blood. The receptors come from a woman aged 18-29 years in good health. Both conserved end residues are part of each CDR3. D genes are given only for firm matches. The listing skips clone size in some rows; elsewhere it reads once, few, many or a size class.

J	V	D	size	CDR3	DNA
TRBJ2-3	TRBV19	NA	NA	CASSIAAGAAQYF	TGTGCCAGTAGTATAGCCGCGGGGGCGGCGCAGTATTTT
TRBJ2-7	TRBV6-6	NA	NA	CASSYGSEQYF	TGTGCCAGCAGTTACGGGTCGGAGCAGTACTTC
TRBJ1-5	TRBV9	TRBD1	NA	CASSADPTGGQPQHF	TGTGCCAGCAGCGCAGACCCGACAGGGGGTCAGCCCCAGCATTTT
TRBJ2-7	TRBV11-2	NA	NA	CASSLDGYSYEQYF	TGTGCCAGCAGCTTAGACGGGTACTCCTACGAGCAGTACTTC
TRBJ1-2	TRBV14	TRBD1	NA	CASSQGQKLIGYGYTF	TGTGCCAGCAGCCAGGGACAGAAATTGATTGGCTATGGCTACACCTTC
TRBJ1-5	TRBV28	NA	NA	CASRYPGGNQPQHF	TGTGCCAGCAGGTACCCAGGGGGCAATCAGCCCCAGCATTTT
TRBJ1-1	TRBV30	NA	once	CAWSVPGENTEAFF	TGTGCCTGGAGTGTTCCAGGGGAGAACACTGAAGCTTTCTTT
TRBJ1-2	TRBV12-5	NA	NA	CASATHLGREDGYTF	TGTGCTAGTGCCACACATTTAGGGAGGGAGGATGGCTACACCTTC
TRBJ1-2	TRBV12-1	NA	NA	CASSFEQLNYGYTF	TGTGCCAGCAGCTTTGAACAGCTGAACTATGGCTACACCTTC
TRBJ1-5	TRBV4-1	NA	NA	CASSQGRGNQPQHF	TGCGCCAGCAGCCAAGGAAGAGGCAATCAGCCCCAGCATTTT
TRBJ1-5	TRBV7-8	NA	NA	CASSLAAGSYSNQPQHF	TGTGCCAGCAGCTTAGCGGCGGGGTCATATAGCAATCAGCCCCAGCATTTT